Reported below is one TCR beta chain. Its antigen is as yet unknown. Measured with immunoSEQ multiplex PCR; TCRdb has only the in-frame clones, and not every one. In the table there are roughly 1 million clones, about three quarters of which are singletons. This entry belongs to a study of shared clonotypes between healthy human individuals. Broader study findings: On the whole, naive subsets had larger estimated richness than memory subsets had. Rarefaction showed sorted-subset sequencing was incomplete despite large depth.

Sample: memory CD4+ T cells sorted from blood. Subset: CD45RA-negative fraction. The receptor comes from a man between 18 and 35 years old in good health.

CDR3 protein: CASSATPGQMNTEAFF. The CDR3 nucleotides are TGTGCCAGCAGCGCAACTCCGGGACAGATGAACACTGAAGCTTTCTTT. The gene calls are TRBV5-4 and TRBJ1-1; 7 positions agree with TRBD1. CDR1 SGHNT and CDR2 YYREEE come from the germline V gene (reference sequence). The V segment lost 4 bases and the J segment 0 bases; nucleotides outside the gene matches: 9. This CDR3 contains 16 residues.